The sequence of this T cell receptor beta chain was determined in a study of T cells in Graves' hyperthyroidism and ophthalmopathy. The germline V gene encodes CDR1 KGHDR and CDR2 SFDVKD. The CDR3 covers 14 residues. The V end lost 4 bases, the J end lost 10 bases, and 16 bases lay between the germline ends. Using RNA transcripts as the source, TCR beta CDR3 regions were amplified. HTBI primers were the set used in a first-round RT-PCR of the TCR CDR3. MiXCR was run by TCRdb on the multiplex PCR reads, yielding one entry per CDR3 protein. The table has fewer than 650,000 distinct CDR3 sequences, approximately 14% seen once.

The sequence was collected from a woman younger than 30 with Graves' ophthalmopathy. What was sequenced was blood. This sequence joins TRBV24-1 and TRBJ2-1; a possible D gene is TRBD1 (7 bases). Written as DNA, the CDR3 is TGTGCCACCAGTGACCTCACAGGGGAGGAAGAGCAGTTCTTC. It specifies CATSDLTGEEEQFF.